The present T cell receptor (beta chain) was sequenced within a study of T cell responses to AZD1222 COVID-19 vaccine. Study conclusions and caveats: Donors, mostly white British, included more females; clonal diversity was possibly underestimated. Nearly half of spike-specific TCRs reportedly target variant regions that are unmutated in the B.1.351 and B.1.1.7 variants.

Turning to this clone: Antigen specificity is unknown.

Using immunoSEQ multiplex PCR, the repertoire was profiled, and TCRdb retains in-frame clones only, with some absent. The sample contains approximately 110,000 clones, roughly nine tenths of which appear only once. Germline CDR1 is MNHEY and CDR2 is SMNVEV (reference sequence). The J segment lost 7 bases and the V segment lost 2 bases, leaving 10 bases of the junction unmatched. The CDR3 has 17 amino acids. Sequenced material: peripheral blood, taken on day 0 of AZD1222 vaccination. This chain connects TRBV27 to TRBJ1-4, with TRBD1 matching 10 bases. This sequence was found in an adult in good health. CDR3 nucleotides: TGTGCCAGCAGTTTAAACCGGGACAGGGGACGGGGTGAAAAACTGTTTTTT. This encodes CASSLNRDRGRGEKLFF.